Listed below are T cell receptor beta chains from one sample, sequenced in a study of T cells in localized non-small cell lung cancer. The method was immunoSEQ multiplex PCR; TCRdb's version includes in-frame clones alone and lacks a portion of them. The repertoire consists of more than 100,000 clones, with around 90% occurring once and the leading ten covering around 1.7%. The sample in question was peripheral blood, obtained before any cancer treatment. Source of these receptors: a female donor at least 60 years old with stage I lung adenocarcinoma. The CDR3 runs from the conserved cysteine through the conserved F or W. The D gene is left open where the match is weak. Only some rows state a clone size, as once, few, many or a class for expanded clones.

cdr3_nt: TGTGCCAGCAGCTTACTGGGGGACAGTCAAGAGACCCAGTACTTC
cdr3_aa: CASSLLGDSQETQYF
v_call: TRBV7-3
clone_size: NA
d_call: TRBD1
j_call: TRBJ2-5

cdr3_nt: TGTGCCAGCACCCCCCGTAGCAGAATGGGTTTTGAAGCTTTCTTT
cdr3_aa: CASTPRSRMGFEAFF
v_call: TRBV28
clone_size: NA
d_call: NA
j_call: TRBJ1-1

cdr3_nt: TGTGCCAGCACCACTACAGGGCTAACTAATGAAAAACTGTTTTTT
cdr3_aa: CASTTTGLTNEKLFF
v_call: TRBV6-5
clone_size: NA
d_call: NA
j_call: TRBJ1-4

cdr3_nt: TGCGCCAGCAGTGAGGCAAAAGGGCGGGACCCAGATACGCAGTATTTT
cdr3_aa: CASSEAKGRDPDTQYF
v_call: TRBV10-2
clone_size: once
d_call: NA
j_call: TRBJ2-3

cdr3_nt: TGTGCCAGCAGCTCCACGACTAGCGGGAATCTATACGAGCAGTACTTC
cdr3_aa: CASSSTTSGNLYEQYF
v_call: TRBV11-2
clone_size: NA
d_call: TRBD2
j_call: TRBJ2-7

cdr3_nt: TGTGCCAGCAGCTTGGGGACGCCCAAAGGGGGGAACTATGGCTACACCTTC
cdr3_aa: CASSLGTPKGGNYGYTF
v_call: TRBV5-4
clone_size: once
d_call: NA
j_call: TRBJ1-2

cdr3_nt: TGTGCCAGTAGCGCGGAACAGGGAGGGACTGAAGCTTTCTTT
cdr3_aa: CASSAEQGGTEAFF
v_call: TRBV19
clone_size: few
d_call: NA
j_call: TRBJ1-1

cdr3_nt: TGTGCCAACAAACGCGAAGCTTTCTTT
cdr3_aa: CANKREAFF
v_call: TRBV4-2
clone_size: few
d_call: NA
j_call: TRBJ1-1

cdr3_nt: TGTGCCAGCAGCCAAGATCAGGTCGGGAAGCAGTACTTC
cdr3_aa: CASSQDQVGKQYF
v_call: TRBV14
clone_size: NA
d_call: NA
j_call: TRBJ2-7

cdr3_nt: TGTGCCAGTAGTACCCAACCCCCAGGAGCGGACAGAGCTAGCACAGATACGCAGTATTTT
cdr3_aa: CASSTQPPGADRASTDTQYF
v_call: TRBV19
clone_size: NA
d_call: NA
j_call: TRBJ2-3

cdr3_nt: TGTGCCAGTAGTATGATCAGGGATGGCAATCAGCCCCAGCATTTT
cdr3_aa: CASSMIRDGNQPQHF
v_call: TRBV19
clone_size: NA
d_call: NA
j_call: TRBJ1-5

cdr3_nt: TGTGCCAGCAGTTTGGCGGGCGTGGATACGCAGTATTTT
cdr3_aa: CASSLAGVDTQYF
v_call: TRBV27
clone_size: NA
d_call: NA
j_call: TRBJ2-3

cdr3_nt: TGTGCCAGCAGTTCAAGAACTGCTAACTATGGCTACACCTTC
cdr3_aa: CASSSRTANYGYTF
v_call: TRBV27
clone_size: NA
d_call: NA
j_call: TRBJ1-2

cdr3_nt: TGTGCCAGCAGTATTTCATATGGCTACACCTTC
cdr3_aa: CASSISYGYTF
v_call: TRBV2
clone_size: NA
d_call: NA
j_call: TRBJ1-2

cdr3_nt: TGTGCCAGCAGCTTAGCGGGACTAGCGGGAGTTACGCAGTATTTT
cdr3_aa: CASSLAGLAGVTQYF
v_call: TRBV13
clone_size: few
d_call: TRBD2
j_call: TRBJ2-3

cdr3_nt: TGTGCCAGCAGTGTGGCGTACACCGGGGAGCTGTTTTTT
cdr3_aa: CASSVAYTGELFF
v_call: TRBV2
clone_size: NA
d_call: NA
j_call: TRBJ2-2

cdr3_nt: TGCGCCAGCAGTCATGGGCGCGGGAATAGTAGAGCGGGAGGGAAGTTCCAAGAGACCCAGTACTTC
cdr3_aa: CASSHGRGNSRAGGKFQETQYF
v_call: TRBV23-1
clone_size: NA
d_call: TRBD2
j_call: TRBJ2-5

cdr3_nt: TGTGCCAGCAGCCACTTCAGGGGGCTGGAGACCCAGTACTTC
cdr3_aa: CASSHFRGLETQYF
v_call: TRBV14
clone_size: NA
d_call: TRBD1
j_call: TRBJ2-5

cdr3_nt: TGTGCCAGCAGCCCTTATCCATCGACTAGTGGGGCCGGGGAGCTGTTTTTT
cdr3_aa: CASSPYPSTSGAGELFF
v_call: TRBV7-6
clone_size: NA
d_call: NA
j_call: TRBJ2-2

cdr3_nt: TGTGCCAGCAGCCCAGGACTAGCGGGAGGGCCCAATGAGCAGTTCTTC
cdr3_aa: CASSPGLAGGPNEQFF
v_call: TRBV11-2
clone_size: NA
d_call: TRBD2
j_call: TRBJ2-1

cdr3_nt: TGCGCCAGCAGCCAGACTCAGGGGGCGAATGAGCAGTTCTTC
cdr3_aa: CASSQTQGANEQFF
v_call: TRBV4-1
clone_size: NA
d_call: TRBD1
j_call: TRBJ2-1

cdr3_nt: TGTGCCAGCAGGGGGGTGCAAGAGACCCAGTACTTC
cdr3_aa: CASRGVQETQYF
v_call: TRBV6-5
clone_size: NA
d_call: NA
j_call: TRBJ2-5

cdr3_nt: TGTGCCAGCAGCTTAAGCCAGACCCAGTACTTC
cdr3_aa: CASSLSQTQYF
v_call: TRBV7-2
clone_size: NA
d_call: NA
j_call: TRBJ2-5

cdr3_nt: TGTGCCAGCAGCTTAGTTGCGGCAGGGGGTAGTGAGCAGTACTTC
cdr3_aa: CASSLVAAGGSEQYF
v_call: TRBV11-2
clone_size: once
d_call: TRBD1
j_call: TRBJ2-7

cdr3_nt: TGTGCCAGTAGTGCGCCACTCGGACAGGGCTCTGGAAACACCATATATTTT
cdr3_aa: CASSAPLGQGSGNTIYF
v_call: TRBV19
clone_size: NA
d_call: TRBD1
j_call: TRBJ1-3

cdr3_nt: TGCAGCGTTGAAGATCTGGGCGGCTCATTCTTC
cdr3_aa: CSVEDLGGSFF
v_call: TRBV29-1
clone_size: NA
d_call: NA
j_call: TRBJ1-2

cdr3_nt: TGTGCCAGCAGTGTAGCTAGCGGGAGTGGTTACGAGCAGTACTTC
cdr3_aa: CASSVASGSGYEQYF
v_call: TRBV27
clone_size: once
d_call: TRBD2
j_call: TRBJ2-7

cdr3_nt: TGTGCCAGCAGCAGGGACAGGGACTACGAGCAGTACTTC
cdr3_aa: CASSRDRDYEQYF
v_call: TRBV7-9
clone_size: NA
d_call: TRBD1
j_call: TRBJ2-7

cdr3_nt: TGTGCCAGTAGTAGGACAGGTGCAACTAATGAAAAACTGTTTTTT
cdr3_aa: CASSRTGATNEKLFF
v_call: TRBV19
clone_size: NA
d_call: TRBD1
j_call: TRBJ1-4

cdr3_nt: TGTGCCAGCAGTGAAATAGTCAGTGGAAACACCATATATTTT
cdr3_aa: CASSEIVSGNTIYF
v_call: TRBV6-1
clone_size: once
d_call: NA
j_call: TRBJ1-3

cdr3_nt: TGTGCCAGCTCACTAACCACCGGGTACACGAACACTGAAGCTTTCTTT
cdr3_aa: CASSLTTGYTNTEAFF
v_call: TRBV18
clone_size: NA
d_call: NA
j_call: TRBJ1-1

cdr3_nt: TGTGCCAGCAGAGGACAGGGGGTAGAGACCCAGTACTTC
cdr3_aa: CASRGQGVETQYF
v_call: TRBV6-1
clone_size: NA
d_call: TRBD1
j_call: TRBJ2-5

cdr3_nt: TGTGCCGCGCAGGGTCTTCGGGCCACAGATACGCAGTATTTT
cdr3_aa: CAAQGLRATDTQYF
v_call: TRBV19
clone_size: NA
d_call: NA
j_call: TRBJ2-3

cdr3_nt: TGTGCCAGCAGCCCTGGACAGGGAAACGAAAAACTGTTTTTT
cdr3_aa: CASSPGQGNEKLFF
v_call: TRBV13
clone_size: NA
d_call: TRBD1
j_call: TRBJ1-4

cdr3_nt: TGCAGCGGGGACAGGGGGCTCAGCAATGAGCAGTTCTTC
cdr3_aa: CSGDRGLSNEQFF
v_call: TRBV29-1
clone_size: once
d_call: TRBD1
j_call: TRBJ2-1

cdr3_nt: TGCGCCAGCAGCTTAGGGGGGATGAACACTGAAGCTTTCTTT
cdr3_aa: CASSLGGMNTEAFF
v_call: TRBV5-1
clone_size: NA
d_call: NA
j_call: TRBJ1-1